Each of the 20 T cell receptor beta chains below was sequenced from the same sample in a study of Ad26.COV2.S vaccination and SARS-CoV-2 variants. Sequenced by immunoSEQ multiplex PCR; TCRdb stores in-frame clones only, minus some. The data hold about 180,000 clones, with around 85% observed a single time. The sequencing used peripheral blood, collected after recovery from COVID-19. All receptors come from a human donor who had recovered from COVID-19.

The J gene is TRBJ2-5, the V gene TRBV27; 9 bases align to TRBD2. The CDR3 contains 16 residues. Germline CDR1 reads MNHEY; CDR2 reads SMNVEV (reference sequence). With V trimmed by 2 bases and J by 5 bases, 9 bases remained unmatched. CDR3 DNA: TGTGCCAGCAGTTTAGGATTAGCGGGGGAGGGCGAGACCCAGTACTTC. It encodes CASSLGLAGEGETQYF.

The chain is built from TRBV9 and TRBJ1-2; TRBD1 might be the D (6 bases). This CDR3 contains 15 residues. Per the germline V gene, CDR1 is SGDLS and CDR2 is YYNGEE. V was clipped by 4 bases and J by 5 bases, with 18 bases between them. The CDR3 nucleotides are TGTGCCAGCAGCCCAAGCGGGGGGGGCGAGTATGGCTACACCTTC. It translates to CASSPSGGGEYGYTF.

The chain recombines TRBV5-1 with TRBJ2-2; 9 bases are shared with TRBD1. The V gene's germline CDR1 is SGHRS and CDR2 YFSETQ. The length of the CDR3 is 16 residues. V trimming: 4 bases; J trimming: 2 bases; junction bases outside the gene matches: 6. This CDR3 is CASSPGGQGNTGELFF. Here the CDR3 DNA reads TGCGCCAGCAGCCCCGGGGGACAGGGTAACACCGGGGAGCTGTTTTTT.

This chain connects TRBV5-1 to TRBJ2-2; 11 nucleotides match TRBD2. CDR1 and CDR2 from the germline V gene are SGHRS and YFSETQ. The CDR3 spans 19 residues. Germline trimming cut 0 bases from V and 10 bases from J; bases unmatched to any gene: 17. CDR3 sequence: CASSLGRGSSGRSATELFF. The CDR3 bases are TGCGCCAGCAGCTTGGGAAGGGGGTCTAGCGGGAGGTCCGCAACGGAGCTGTTTTTT.

V usage is TRBV5-6 and J usage is TRBJ2-1; tentative D call: TRBD2 (5 bases). Trimming removed 0 bases from V and 2 bases from J, with 9 bases in between. This CDR3 has 15 amino acids. The germline V gene has CDR1 SGHDT and CDR2 YYEEEE. CDR3 sequence reads: CASSLEGVAYNEQFF. Written as DNA, the CDR3 is TGTGCCAGCAGCTTGGAGGGAGTGGCCTACAATGAGCAGTTCTTC.

The V and J genes are TRBV19 and TRBJ2-1; 12 bases line up with TRBD2. CDR1 LNHDA and CDR2 SQIVND come from the germline V gene (reference sequence). V lost 6 bases and J lost 7; bases outside the gene matches: 7. The CDR3 sequence is 15 residues long. The CDR3 is CASRTSGGVGNEQFF. The CDR3 bases are TGTGCCAGTAGGACTAGCGGGGGCGTGGGGAATGAGCAGTTCTTC. Supplemented by reference TRBV19 and TRBJ2-1, the full variable domain reads DGGITQSPKYLFRKEGQNVTLSCEQNLNHDAMYWYRQDPGQGLRLIYYSQIVNDFQKGDIAEGYSVSREKKESFPLTVTSAQKNPTAFYLCASRTSGGVGNEQFFGPGTRLTVL.

The chain is built from TRBV7-6 and TRBJ2-5; 8 bases fit TRBD2. Trimming took 5 bases from V and 5 from J; bases not matched to a gene: 13. The CDR3 contains 16 residues. Germline lookup yields CDR1 SGHVS and CDR2 FNYEAQ. The CDR3 spells CASSPRGSGGGETQYF. CDR3 DNA sequence: TGTGCCAGCAGCCCCCGTGGCAGCGGGGGAGGTGAGACCCAGTACTTC. The variable domain in full, with the rest retrieved from reference TRBV7-6 and TRBJ2-5, is GAGVSQSPRYKVTKRGQDVALRCDPISGHVSLYWYRQALGQGPEFLTYFNYEAQQDKSGLPNDRFSAERPEGSISTLTIQRTEQRDSAMYRCASSPRGSGGGETQYFGPGTRLLVL.

The gene calls are TRBV3-1 (or the pseudogene TRBV3-2) and TRBJ1-6; 9 bases agree with TRBD1. The V gene end was trimmed by 8 bases and the J gene end by 8 bases; junction bases not matched to a gene: 7. There are 14 residues in the CDR3. Germline V gene lookup returns CDR1 LGHDT and CDR2 YNNKEL (reference sequence). CDR3 residues: CASDRDRVDSPLHF. The CDR3 DNA reads TGTGCCAGCGACCGGGACAGGGTGGATTCACCCCTCCACTTT.

The CDR3 DNA sequence: TGTGCCAGCTCACTCGGGACTAGCGGGGAATCAGTGACCCAGTACTTC. Translated: CASSLGTSGESVTQYF. The chain employs TRBV18 and TRBJ2-5; 13 bases line up with TRBD2. This CDR3 is built from 16 residues. J gave up 7 bases and V 4 bases, and 9 bases lay outside the gene matches. Germline assignment: CDR1 KGHSH and CDR2 LQKENI.

The genes are TRBV12-3 or TRBV12-4 and TRBJ2-5; D gene uncertain. This CDR3 is built from 11 residues. Trimming shortened V by 5 bases and J by 4 bases, and 5 bases separated the two germline ends. The CDR3 DNA is TGTGCCAGCAGTCCCGGAGAGACCCAGTACTTC. It encodes CASSPGETQYF.

The sample holds one count of this clone. The chain joins TRBV18 to TRBJ2-7, with unresolved D. This CDR3 has 14 residues. Trimming cost V 2 bases and J 1 base, with 9 bases left between them. Germline-derived CDR1 and CDR2 are KGHSH and LQKENI. CDR3 protein: CASSPSAVSYEQYF. Here the CDR3 DNA reads TGTGCCAGCTCACCATCGGCGGTTTCCTACGAGCAGTACTTC.

This clone was observed once. The rearrangement links TRBV12-3 or TRBV12-4 to TRBJ2-7, with D hard to call. V shed 3 bases and J shed 6 bases, with 9 bases lying between them. The CDR3 is 12 amino acids. CDR3: CASSFTDTEQYF. In DNA, the CDR3 is TGTGCCAGCAGTTTTACGGATACCGAGCAGTACTTC.

V is TRBV5-4 and J is TRBJ1-4; D call uncertain. Trimming shortened V by 3 bases and J by 7 bases, and 13 bases separated the two germline ends. The CDR3 is 14 amino acids. From germline, CDR1 is SGHNT and CDR2 YYREEE (reference sequence). The chain's CDR3 is CASSSSVVGEKLFF. The CDR3, as DNA: TGTGCCAGCAGCTCCTCGGTAGTTGGTGAAAAACTGTTTTTT.

V and J are TRBV28 and TRBJ2-6; D gene ambiguous. The CDR3 spans 15 residues. With 5 bases removed from V and 0 bases from J, the gap between germline ends came to 8 bases. Germline V lookup: CDR1 MDHEN, CDR2 SYDVKM. Written as DNA, the CDR3 is TGTGCCAGCAGTGGACGGTTCTCTGGGGCCAACGTCCTGACTTTC. Its translation: CASSGRFSGANVLTF. Full variable domain (outside the CDR3, taken from reference TRBV28 and TRBJ2-6): DVKVTQSSRYLVKRTGEKVFLECVQDMDHENMFWYRQDPGLGLRLIYFSYDVKMKEKGDIPEGYSVSREKKERFSLILESASTNQTSMYLCASSGRFSGANVLTFGAGSRLTVL.

This chain links TRBV18 with TRBJ2-3; 14 bases are a match to TRBD2. The CDR3 extends over 19 amino acids. Germline values: CDR1 KGHSH, CDR2 LQKENI. Losses at the gene ends were 0 bases for V and 0 bases for J; bases not matched to a gene: 5. CDR3 DNA sequence: TGTGCCAGCTCACCACCGGGACTAGCGGGGGTCCGTAGCACAGATACGCAGTATTTT. Residues: CASSPPGLAGVRSTDTQYF.

The chain couples TRBV5-1 to TRBJ1-3, with a tentative D call TRBD1 (5 bases). The CDR3 spans 17 residues. Between the trimmed V and J ends, which lost 4 bases and 0 bases, there was a span of 17 bases. Germline CDR1 SGHRS, CDR2 YFSETQ. CDR3 loop: CASSTWEDKSSGNTIYF. The CDR3, as DNA: TGCGCCAGCAGCACGTGGGAGGACAAGAGCTCTGGAAACACCATATATTTT.

This chain joins TRBV5-1 and TRBJ2-5; tentative D call: TRBD2 (6 bases). This CDR3 is built from 14 residues. Looked up from germline, CDR1 is SGHRS and CDR2 is YFSETQ. Trimming took 4 bases from V and 0 from J, leaving 10 bases between them. This CDR3 is CASSPGTDQETQYF. DNA for the CDR3: TGCGCCAGCAGCCCCGGGACTGACCAAGAGACCCAGTACTTC.

The chain combines TRBV5-5 with TRBJ2-1, with D maybe TRBD2 (6 bases). This CDR3 spans 14 amino acids. V was trimmed by 5 bases and J by 7 bases, leaving 16 bases between them. Per germline, CDR1 SGHKS and CDR2 YYEKEE (reference sequence). Here the CDR3 DNA reads TGTGCCAGCAGAAGTCCGAGACTAGGTAATGAGCAGTTCTTC. The encoded protein is CASRSPRLGNEQFF. The complete variable domain, with remaining parts taken from reference TRBV5-5 and TRBJ2-1, reads DAGVTQSPTHLIKTRGQQVTLRCSPISGHKSVSWYQQVLGQGPQFIFQYYEKEERGRGNFPDRFSARQFPNYSSELNVNALLLGDSALYLCASRSPRLGNEQFFGPGTRLTVL.

This rearrangement joins TRBV7-9 to TRBJ1-2; a possible D gene is TRBD1 (6 bases). CDR1 SEHNR and CDR2 FQNEAQ come from the germline V gene (reference sequence). The V gene lost 1 base and the J gene lost 3 bases, with 12 bases spanning the gap. The CDR3 runs to 15 residues. As DNA, the CDR3 is TGTGCCAGCAGCTTAGAACAGGGCGGGCACTATGGCTACACCTTC. This translates into CASSLEQGGHYGYTF.

Turning to this clone: The identical CDR3 is also encoded by other nucleotide sequences in the sample. The chain couples TRBV7-2 to TRBJ2-5, with 12 positions matching TRBD2. Germline CDR1 and CDR2: SGHTA and FQGNSA. This CDR3 is built from 16 residues. V lost 0 bases, J lost 2 bases, and 1 base stayed unmatched. CDR3: CASSLALAGGQETQYF. CDR3 DNA sequence: TGTGCCAGCAGCTTAGCGCTAGCGGGGGGGCAAGAGACCCAGTACTTC.